The 15 T cell receptor beta chains in this list originate from one sample, sequenced in a study of persistence of HIV-infected CD4 T cells. This was the immunoSEQ version 4 assay in survey mode. TCRdb's copy holds only in-frame clones and misses some; the assay was immunoSEQ multiplex PCR. The profile shows roughly 43,000 clones, about 89% of them singletons. This nonspecific control used anti-CD3/anti-CD28 bead stimulation of CD4+ T cells. CD4+ T cells upregulating both CD40 ligand and CD69 were sorted as responding cells. These TCRs' antigens remain unknown. The sequencing used CD4+ T cells sorted from PBMCs after roughly 17-hour stimulation, collected from a patient who received antiretroviral therapy. The receptors originated from an adult man with HIV who was CMV-seropositive.

The chain links TRBV6-2 or TRBV6-3 to TRBJ2-7; maybe TRBD1 (5 bases). Trimming removed 5 bases at V and 4 bases at J, with 15 bases between. Germline V gene lookup returns CDR1 MNHEY and CDR2 SVGEGT. CDR3 length: 14 amino acids. CDR3 loop: CASSQDTRGYEQYF. CDR3 coding DNA: TGTGCCAGCAGTCAGGACACCCGTGGTTACGAGCAGTACTTC.

The chain is built from TRBV6-2 or TRBV6-3 and TRBJ1-1; D is ambiguous. Germline CDR1 and CDR2: MNHEY and SVGEGT. The CDR3 contains 14 residues. V was cut by 5 bases and J by 1 base, with 11 bases left in between. CDR3 loop: CASSDRTGNTEAFF. The CDR3 DNA reads as TGTGCCAGCAGTGACCGGACGGGGAACACTGAAGCTTTCTTT.

V is TRBV2 and J is TRBJ1-2, with 9 nucleotides matching TRBD1. The V and J ends lost 7 bases and 8 bases, in that order; junction bases with no gene match: 8. This CDR3 spans 13 amino acids. CDR1 SNHLY and CDR2 FYNNEI come from the germline V gene. In nucleotides, the CDR3 is TGTGCCAGCATTTGGACAGGGGTTGAAGGCTACACCTTC. This translates into CASIWTGVEGYTF.

The chain uses TRBV10-3 and TRBJ1-1; D may be TRBD1 (5 bases). The CDR3 extends over 12 amino acids. CDR1 and CDR2 from the germline V gene are ENHRY and SYGVKD. Trimming shortened V by 3 bases and J by 5 bases, and 7 bases separated the two germline ends. CDR3 in amino acids: CAISERGTEAFF. The CDR3 DNA follows: TGTGCCATCAGTGAAAGGGGAACTGAAGCTTTCTTT.

The rearrangement uses TRBV2 and TRBJ1-6; TRBD1 matches 9 bases. Germline assignment: CDR1 SNHLY and CDR2 FYNNEI. The J segment lost 10 bases and the V segment lost 5 bases, leaving 9 bases of the junction unmatched. CDR3 length equals 15 residues. Here the CDR3 reads CASSSTGGGGSPLHF. CDR3 sequence (DNA): TGTGCCAGCAGTTCCACAGGGGGCGGAGGCTCACCCCTCCACTTT.

The J gene is TRBJ1-3, the V gene TRBV9; D may be TRBD1 (6 bases). Trimming cost V 4 bases and J 4 bases, with 12 bases left between them. Per the germline V gene, CDR1 is SGDLS and CDR2 is YYNGEE. The CDR3 is 14 residues long. The CDR3 coding sequence is TGTGCCAGCAGCAGATCAGGGGTCGGAAACACCATATATTTT. This sequence encodes CASSRSGVGNTIYF.

The V and J genes are TRBV5-1 and TRBJ2-3; 9 bases fit TRBD1. Germline assignment: CDR1 SGHRS and CDR2 YFSETQ. The CDR3 covers 17 residues. V was pared by 7 bases and J by 1 base, with 13 bases of the junction left unmatched. CDR3 protein: CASHRGQGIPGTDTQYF. The CDR3, as DNA: TGCGCCAGCCATAGGGGACAGGGAATTCCGGGCACAGATACGCAGTATTTT.

The genes are TRBV5-4 and TRBJ2-3; 9 positions match TRBD2. Germline lookup yields CDR1 SGHNT and CDR2 YYREEE (reference sequence). The CDR3 spans 15 residues. The V gene end was trimmed by 2 bases and the J gene end by 2 bases; junction bases not matched to a gene: 3. The CDR3 coding sequence is TGTGCCAGCAGCTTAGGCGGGGGGGACACAGATACGCAGTATTTT. Its translation is CASSLGGGDTDTQYF.

The rearrangement joins TRBV7-3 to TRBJ2-7; maybe TRBD1 (6 bases). CDR3 size: 15 residues. Germline V lookup: CDR1 SGHTA, CDR2 FQGTGA. The V end was cut by 5 bases, the J end by 2 bases, with 16 bases between. This CDR3 reads CASSTRGGNPYEQYF. The CDR3 DNA is TGTGCCAGCAGCACACGAGGGGGTAATCCCTACGAGCAGTACTTC.

This chain connects TRBV20-1 to TRBJ1-4, with D unresolved. The germline V gene encodes CDR1 DFQATT and CDR2 SNEGSKA (reference sequence). V lost 4 bases, J lost 8 bases, and 8 bases lay in between. The CDR3 runs to 11 residues. CDR3 coding DNA: TGCAGTGCTACCAGGCGAGAAAAACTGTTTTTT. As protein: CSATRREKLFF.

This chain connects TRBV7-8 to TRBJ1-4; D might be TRBD1 (6 bases). V was trimmed by 6 bases and J by 5 bases, leaving 10 bases between them. The CDR3 runs 13 residues. Looked up from germline, CDR1 is SGHVS and CDR2 is FQNEAQ. For the CDR3, the DNA is TGTGCCAGCAGACGGACAGCGAATGAAAAACTGTTTTTT. Amino acids: CASRRTANEKLFF.

This clone was recorded once. J is TRBJ2-3 and V is TRBV9; unclear D gene. Trimming stripped 0 bases from V and 0 bases from J, with 5 bases between. Germline CDR1 and CDR2: SGDLS and YYNGEE. The CDR3 has 14 amino acids. The chain's CDR3 is CASSVGLSTDTQYF. Here the CDR3 DNA reads TGTGCCAGCAGCGTAGGACTCAGCACAGATACGCAGTATTTT.

The chain recombines TRBV9 with TRBJ1-1; D remains ambiguous. The V gene lost 1 base and the J gene lost 1 base, with 5 bases spanning the gap. Germline CDR1 reads SGDLS; CDR2 reads YYNGEE. The CDR3 contains 13 residues. The CDR3 nucleotides read TGTGCCAGCAGCGTACAGACGAACACTGAAGCTTTCTTT. Its translation: CASSVQTNTEAFF.

The gene calls are TRBV19 and TRBJ2-7; no firm D call. Germline CDR1 reads LNHDA; CDR2 reads SQIVND (reference sequence). The ends were cut back, 9 bases at V and 2 bases at J, with 5 bases in the middle. This CDR3 has 10 residues. CDR3 DNA: TGTGCCAGGCTGGCCTACGAGCAGTACTTC. It specifies CARLAYEQYF. Filled out from reference TRBV19 and TRBJ2-7, the complete variable domain reads DGGITQSPKYLFRKEGQNVTLSCEQNLNHDAMYWYRQDPGQGLRLIYYSQIVNDFQKGDIAEGYSVSREKKESFPLTVTSAQKNPTAFYLCARLAYEQYFGPGTRLTVT.

This chain links TRBV19 with TRBJ1-1; D is unresolved. The CDR3 runs to 15 residues. The germline CDR1 and CDR2 sequences are LNHDA and SQIVND (reference sequence). The ends were cut back, 4 bases at V and 4 bases at J, with 16 bases in the middle. CDR3 coding DNA: TGTGCCAGTAGTAAACTGGGGAAGTTCGCCACTGAAGCTTTCTTT. Protein sequence: CASSKLGKFATEAFF.